Given below is one T cell receptor (beta chain) in context. Per the authors' pipeline: Amplifying reference gene primers gave estimates of nucleated cell counts. Clones were sequenced by immunoSEQ multiplex PCR, and TCRdb holds only the in-frame ones, with some missing. The V and J calls and clone size were taken over from that table, and D and trimming were inferred from the DNA. The sample includes about 210,000 clones, approximately 88% of them seen just once. Trimming took off 6 bases at V and 8 bases at J, with 20 bases between the two ends. CDR3 length: 14 residues. This sample is part of a study of blood T cell repertoires in COVID-19. Clinical history reported by participants formed the basis on which cohorts were assigned.

This chain connects TRBV6-7 to TRBJ2-7, with D possibly being TRBD2 (6 bases). TRBV6-7 is an ORF for which the function is uncertain. This receptor was identified in a man younger than 35 with acute COVID-19. Source material: PBMCs or T cells enriched from blood (not recorded which). The CDR3 here is CASSPGGIARKQYF. In nucleotides, the CDR3 is TGTGCCAGCAGCCCCGGCGGGATAGCTAGAAAGCAGTACTTC.